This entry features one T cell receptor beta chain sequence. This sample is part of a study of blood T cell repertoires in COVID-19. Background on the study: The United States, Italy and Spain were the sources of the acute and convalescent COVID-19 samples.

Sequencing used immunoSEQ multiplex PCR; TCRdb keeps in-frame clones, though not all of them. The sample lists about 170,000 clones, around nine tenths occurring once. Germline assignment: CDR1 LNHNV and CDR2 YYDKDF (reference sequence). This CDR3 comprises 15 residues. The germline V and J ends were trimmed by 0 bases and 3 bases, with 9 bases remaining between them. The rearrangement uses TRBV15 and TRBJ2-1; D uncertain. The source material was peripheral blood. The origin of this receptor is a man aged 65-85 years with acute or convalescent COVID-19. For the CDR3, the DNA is TGTGCCACCAGCAGAGATCGTCAGGACTACAATGAGCAGTTCTTC. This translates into CATSRDRQDYNEQFF. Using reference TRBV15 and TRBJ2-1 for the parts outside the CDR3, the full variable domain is DAMVIQNPRYQVTQFGKPVTLSCSQTLNHNVMYWYQQKSSQAPKLLFHYYDKDFNNEADTPDNFQSRRPNTSFCFLDIRSPGLGDTAMYLCATSRDRQDYNEQFFGPGTRLTVL.